Sequencing of this T cell receptor (beta chain) was carried out in a study of T cell responses to AZD1222 COVID-19 vaccine (dated by TCRdb to the early 2020s). For context, the study as a whole: TCR sequencing was performed for roughly 250 trial participants, of whom about 200 were given two doses of AZD1222 and some 26 were given two doses of MenACWY control vaccine. Trial participants were enrolled into age subgroups of 18-55, 56-69 and 70-plus years, which contained around 140, 26 and 57 TCR-sequenced participants, respectively. Here is what the overall study found, with its caveats: Participants were mostly white British and included more females than males, and it was suggested by the authors that clonal diversity may have been underestimated. CD4 TCRs associated with the vaccine covered the entire spike protein, and the dominant responses were in regions 160-218 and 743-854. The 56-69-year group was small, and its depth increase did not reach significance, likely because of low power. Conclusions about previously exposed vaccinees are limited because only five to seven AZD1222 recipients were SARS-CoV-2 seropositive at baseline. Nearly half of unique spike-specific TCRs reportedly recognized epitopes outside regions mutated in the B.1.351 and B.1.1.7 variants. After two AZD1222 doses, both the breadth and the depth of spike-specific TCRs were significantly higher than at day 0 and than in MenACWY recipients. No day 14 peak-response samples were available, so repertoires were characterized only after the peak T cell response.

The time point label, read with the paper, signifies: about 28 days (+/-7) after the second vaccine dose. AZD1222 recipients whose second dose came at about 4 weeks and those whose second dose came at about 12 weeks were combined into one group, since spike-specific TCR depth and breadth did not differ between the two schedules. Vaccinee samples were obtained from the UK trials COV001 and COV002, which included a single-blind randomized controlled phase 2/3 trial of AZD1222 (ChAdOx1 nCoV-19) in healthy adults. For TCRbeta chain sequencing, PBMC samples were collected from trial participants at day 0 and at day 28 after the second dose. The CDR3 spans 24 residues, from the cysteine through the phenylalanine. Of the read, only the CDR3 DNA is kept; its 72 bases are in frame from base 1. Here V drops 5 bases and J drops 0 bases, and the junction holds 28 bases not matched to any gene. From a lookup of the germline V gene, CDR1 and CDR2 are SGHRS and YFSETQ.

The CDR3 regions of human TCRbeta chains were analyzed by immunosequencing. As for the authors' bioinformatics: Repertoire TCRs were matched against a reference library of SARS-CoV-2-specific TCRs generated with the MIRA antigen-specificity platform. Breadth was defined as the fraction of unique TCRs that were SARS-CoV-2-associated, and depth was defined as the fraction of total T cells that were SARS-CoV-2-associated. Using the MIRA data, every spike-specific TCR was mapped to the spike region that the TCR reacted to and assigned to either a CD4 or a CD8 class. Log10-transformed breadth and depth values were compared by one-way ANOVA with Sidak's multiple comparisons tests. The clones in this table, taken by TCRdb from immuneACCESS, are in-frame only. Not every clone is retained; where verified, under half of the shortfall comes from an unresolved V gene, and the cause of the rest is unknown. V, J and clone size derive from that table, while D and trimming were established from the DNA sequence. For this sample the table gives 150,000 to 200,000 clones, of which about 89% were detected only once. Of the sample, roughly 1.7% is held by the ten largest clones.

A note on this clone: Its antigen is still unknown. No base quality information exists; no much larger clone differs at one position.

The sequenced sample was peripheral blood, obtained 28 days after the second AZD1222 dose. This receptor chain uses TRBV5-1 and TRBJ2-7, with TRBD2 identical over 14 junction bases. The receptor was derived from an adult who received the AZD1222 COVID-19 vaccine. The nucleotide sequence reads TGCGCCAGCAGGAGGTTTGTGACTAGCGGGAGGGCCCAACGGACCCCGGGGAGCTCCTACGAGCAGTACTTC. This translates into CASRRFVTSGRAQRTPGSSYEQYF.